The 24 T cell receptor beta chains presented below share a single source sample, sequenced in a study of T cell responses to AZD1222 COVID-19 vaccine. Sequenced by immunoSEQ multiplex PCR; TCRdb stores in-frame clones only, minus some. The table lists some 110,000 clones, about 86% of them singletons, with roughly 10% in the top ten. The sample consisted of peripheral blood, taken on day 0 of AZD1222 vaccination. The receptors were gathered from an adult in good health.

The chain couples TRBV19 to TRBJ1-2; 8 bases align to TRBD1. CDR3 length: 15 residues. Germline CDR1 LNHDA, CDR2 SQIVND (reference sequence). The junction had 7 bases not matched to a gene; V was cut back by 6 bases and J by 1 base. The CDR3 here is CASSPRQGFNYGYTF. The CDR3 bases are TGTGCCAGTAGCCCGAGACAGGGGTTTAACTATGGCTACACCTTC.

This chain joins TRBV6-1 and TRBJ2-7; D is unresolved. CDR3 length: 12 residues. Trimming shortened V by 0 bases and J by 6 bases, and 6 bases separated the two germline ends. Germline values: CDR1 MNHNS, CDR2 SASEGT. CDR3 in amino acids: CASSEAISEQYF. The CDR3, as DNA: TGTGCCAGCAGTGAAGCAATCTCCGAGCAGTACTTC.

The genes are TRBV2 and TRBJ1-5; D is possibly TRBD1 (5 bases). There are 13 residues in the CDR3. V lost 8 bases and J lost 0, with 8 bases in between. CDR1 and CDR2 from the germline V gene are SNHLY and FYNNEI. The CDR3 bases are TGTGCCAGCGACAGTTATAGCAATCAGCCCCAGCATTTT. It codes for CASDSYSNQPQHF.

This clone is a singleton in its sample. The DNA of the CDR3 is TGTGCCAGTAGGGTCGGACAGGCCTATGGCTACACCTTC. Its translation is CASRVGQAYGYTF. V gene TRBV19 combines with J gene TRBJ1-2; 7 positions match TRBD1. J was trimmed by 4 bases and V by 6 bases; bases with no gene match: 5. Germline CDR1 and CDR2: LNHDA and SQIVND (reference sequence). The CDR3 length is 13 residues.

The CDR3 region is CASSLGGIVEQFF. CDR3 nucleotides: TGTGCCAGCAGCTTAGGTGGGATCGTGGAGCAGTTCTTC. The chain couples TRBV11-2 to TRBJ2-1; D call uncertain. The CDR3 has 13 amino acids. In germline, CDR1 is SGHAT, CDR2 FQNNGV. V dropped 1 base and J dropped 10 bases, with 11 bases sitting between them.

The chain carries TRBV18 and TRBJ1-2, with 7 bases identical to TRBD1. Germline assignment: CDR1 KGHSH and CDR2 LQKENI. Unmatched junction bases numbered 2, after V lost 6 bases and J lost 4 bases. The CDR3 totals 12 residues. This CDR3 is CASSGTVYGYTF. The CDR3 DNA sequence: TGTGCCAGCTCGGGGACAGTCTATGGCTACACCTTC.

The chain couples TRBV15 to TRBJ2-7; D gene uncertain. Looked up from germline, CDR1 is LNHNV and CDR2 is YYDKDF (reference sequence). The CDR3 is 14 amino acids. The V end was cut by 0 bases, the J end by 1 base, with 7 bases between. CDR3 loop: CATSRDSLSYEQYF. In DNA, the CDR3 is TGTGCCACCAGCAGAGATTCATTGTCCTACGAGCAGTACTTC.

This clone was picked up a small number of times. V gene TRBV4-2 combines with J gene TRBJ1-4; D is ambiguous. Germline V gene data show CDR1 as LGHNA and CDR2 as YNFKEQ. The CDR3 length is 15 residues. V lost 0 bases to trimming and J lost 8 bases, with 13 bases between them. In nucleotides, the CDR3 is TGTGCCAGCAGCCAAGATCTGGGTGTAGGCGAAAAACTGTTTTTT. As protein: CASSQDLGVGEKLFF.

The chain employs TRBV2 and TRBJ2-1; TRBD2 matches at 11 bases. The CDR3 covers 18 residues. J gave up 0 bases and V 6 bases, and 10 bases lay outside the gene matches. The V gene's germline CDR1 is SNHLY and CDR2 FYNNEI. The CDR3 here is CASSDSGGALSSYNEQFF. CDR3 coding DNA: TGTGCCAGCAGCGATAGCGGGGGGGCTCTTAGCTCCTACAATGAGCAGTTCTTC.

The V call is TRBV11-2, the J call TRBJ2-2; D unclear. Trimming left V 2 bases short and J 4 bases short, with 11 bases between. From germline, CDR1 is SGHAT and CDR2 FQNNGV. CDR3 length equals 15 residues. The DNA for the CDR3 is TGTGCCAGCAGCTTATTAAGTTTAGGCACCGGGGAGCTGTTTTTT. As protein: CASSLLSLGTGELFF.

This sequence joins TRBV7-6 and TRBJ1-4; D ambiguous. The CDR3 is 16 residues long. Between the trimmed V and J ends, which lost 4 bases and 3 bases, there was a span of 15 bases. Germline values: CDR1 SGHVS, CDR2 FNYEAQ. In nucleotides, the CDR3 is TGTGCCAGCAGCTCTAGTGGGGTCGATGCTAATGAAAAACTGTTTTTT. Protein: CASSSSGVDANEKLFF.

This rearrangement joins TRBV19 to TRBJ2-2; TRBD1 is a possible D gene (6 bases). V shed 3 bases and J shed 2 bases, with 10 bases lying between them. This CDR3 has 15 amino acids. Germline V CDR1 and CDR2: LNHDA, SQIVND (reference sequence). The CDR3 DNA reads as TGTGCCAGTAGTATCCGGACAGTCAACACCGGGGAGCTGTTTTTT. It specifies CASSIRTVNTGELFF.

The V call is TRBV29-1, the J call TRBJ2-3; 12 nucleotides match TRBD2. The CDR3 runs 13 residues. The germline CDR1 and CDR2 sequences are SQVTM and ANQGSEA. The chain's CDR3 is CTSRLAGGDTQYF. The CDR3 nucleotides read TGCACCTCGAGGCTAGCGGGGGGGGATACGCAGTATTTT.

This sequence joins TRBV27 and TRBJ2-2; D is unresolved. The CDR3 runs 13 residues. Germline assignment: CDR1 MNHEY and CDR2 SMNVEV (reference sequence). The V and J ends lost 1 base and 6 bases respectively, with 6 bases between them. The CDR3 protein is CASSLWGSGELFF. CDR3 in DNA: TGTGCCAGCAGTTTATGGGGATCCGGGGAGCTGTTTTTT.

V gene TRBV5-4 combines with J gene TRBJ2-7; 11 bases align to TRBD2. CDR3 length: 18 amino acids. The J segment lost 0 bases and the V segment lost 0 bases, leaving 8 bases of the junction unmatched. Germline assignment: CDR1 SGHNT and CDR2 YYREEE (reference sequence). The CDR3 region has the DNA TGTGCCAGCAGCTTGGTACCCTGGACTAGCGGGTTCTCCTACGAGCAGTACTTC. This sequence encodes CASSLVPWTSGFSYEQYF. Looking up the rest from reference TRBV5-4 and TRBJ2-7 gives the full variable domain: ETGVTQSPTHLIKTRGQQVTLRCSSQSGHNTVSWYQQALGQGPQFIFQYYREEENGRGNFPPRFSGLQFPNYSSELNVNALELDDSALYLCASSLVPWTSGFSYEQYFGPGTRLTVT.

The genes are TRBV28 and TRBJ1-2; D possibly corresponds to TRBD1 (6 bases). The germline gives CDR1 MDHEN, CDR2 SYDVKM. V gave up 2 bases and J gave up 8 bases, with 24 bases separating them. CDR3 size: 17 residues. The CDR3 loop reads CASSLVRPGERSGGYTF. As DNA, the CDR3 is TGTGCCAGCAGTTTAGTGCGGCCAGGGGAACGATCGGGGGGCTACACCTTC.

The chain joins TRBV2 to TRBJ1-1; no firm D call. Germline values: CDR1 SNHLY, CDR2 FYNNEI. Trimming left V 2 bases short and J 0 bases short, with 13 bases between. CDR3 length: 16 amino acids. The CDR3 region is CASSEMSGQLNTEAFF. CDR3 nucleotides: TGTGCCAGCAGTGAAATGAGTGGTCAGCTGAACACTGAAGCTTTCTTT.

The chain carries TRBV28 and TRBJ1-2; D is perhaps TRBD1 (5 bases). V lost 7 bases, J lost 8 bases, and 17 bases lay in between. The CDR3 has 13 residues. Germline V CDR1 and CDR2: MDHEN, SYDVKM. CDR3 DNA: TGTGCCAGCACTCAGGGAACAAGCGGGGGCTACACCTTC. Residues: CASTQGTSGGYTF.

This chain uses TRBV18 with TRBJ1-3; TRBD1 matches at 7 bases. V dropped 3 bases and J dropped 3; count of bases not matched to a gene: 2. Germline-derived CDR1 and CDR2 are KGHSH and LQKENI. The CDR3 consists of 14 residues. The CDR3 DNA reads TGTGCCAGCTCACCGCAGGGGGATGGAAACACCATATATTTT. Its protein product is CASSPQGDGNTIYF.

The chain is built from TRBV11-2 and TRBJ2-1; D is undetermined. Germline V gene data show CDR1 as SGHAT and CDR2 as FQNNGV. V shed 2 bases and J shed 8 bases, with 7 bases lying between them. CDR3 length equals 12 residues. CDR3 sequence: CASSLTVYEQFF. CDR3 DNA sequence: TGTGCCAGCAGCTTAACGGTTTATGAGCAGTTCTTC.

The genes are TRBV3-1 (or the pseudogene TRBV3-2) and TRBJ1-1, with D perhaps TRBD1 (5 bases). Per germline, CDR1 LGHDT and CDR2 YNNKEL (reference sequence). CDR3 length equals 14 residues. V dropped 4 bases and J dropped 2 bases, with 11 bases sitting between them. The CDR3 reads CASSLIDRNTEAFF. The CDR3 DNA sequence: TGTGCCAGCAGCCTTATTGACAGAAACACTGAAGCTTTCTTT.

The chain combines TRBV7-3 with TRBJ2-3; a weak D match, TRBD2 (6 bases). The CDR3 runs to 14 residues. CDR1 is SGHTA and CDR2 is FQGTGA in the germline V gene. Trimming left V 8 bases short and J 1 base short, with 13 bases between. CDR3 in DNA: TGTGCCAGCGCCCAGGGAGGCGGCACAGATACGCAGTATTTT. Protein product: CASAQGGGTDTQYF. Drawing the rest from reference TRBV7-3 and TRBJ2-3, the complete variable domain is GAGVSQTPSNKVTEKGKYVELRCDPISGHTALYWYRQSLGQGPEFLIYFQGTGAADDSGLPNDRFFAVRPEGSVSTLKIQRTERGDSAVYLCASAQGGGTDTQYFGPGTRLTVL.

The chain carries TRBV21-1 and TRBJ2-7; no check of the table's D call, TRBD2, against the DNA was made. TRBV21-1 is noted as a pseudogene. The CDR3 loop spans 15 amino acids. This CDR3 is CASSKGGLGRHEQYF. The DNA of the CDR3 is TGTGCCAGCAGCAAAGGGGGACTAGGGAGGCACGAGCAGTACTTC.

The V and J genes are TRBV11-1 and TRBJ2-2; no firm D call. Between the trimmed V and J ends, which lost 2 bases and 1 base, there was a span of 5 bases. This CDR3 region has 14 residues. Germline lookup yields CDR1 SGHAT and CDR2 FQDESV (reference sequence). CDR3 protein: CASSLHENTGELFF. The CDR3, as DNA: TGTGCCAGCAGCTTACACGAGAACACCGGGGAGCTGTTTTTT.